This TCR beta chain was observed in a study of glioma-infiltrating T cells. Study findings and constraints: CDR3 overlap between tissue and blood was very small.

Germline CDR1 reads ENHRY; CDR2 reads SYGVKD. The CDR3 runs to 13 residues. Trimming took 4 bases from V and 3 from J, leaving 10 bases between them. TCR alpha and beta CDR3 regions were amplified from RNA using iRepertoire nested multiplex PCR. TCRdb re-called the multiplex PCR reads through MiXCR, storing one row per CDR3 protein. The repertoire holds 100,000 to 150,000 distinct CDR3 sequences, with approximately 25% as singletons. On this clonotype itself: The antigen remains unidentified.

The sequencing sample was made of glioma tissue, nonneoplastic brain tissue, or PBMCs (not recorded which). The TCR sequence derives from a human donor with low-grade glioma or glioblastoma, undergoing nonglioma brain surgery, or in good health (not recorded which). The J gene is TRBJ2-7, the V gene TRBV10-3, with TRBD1 as a possible D gene (6 bases). The CDR3 DNA follows: TGTGCCATCAGTGCAGGGACATTCTACGAGCAGTACTTC. Its protein is CAISAGTFYEQYF.